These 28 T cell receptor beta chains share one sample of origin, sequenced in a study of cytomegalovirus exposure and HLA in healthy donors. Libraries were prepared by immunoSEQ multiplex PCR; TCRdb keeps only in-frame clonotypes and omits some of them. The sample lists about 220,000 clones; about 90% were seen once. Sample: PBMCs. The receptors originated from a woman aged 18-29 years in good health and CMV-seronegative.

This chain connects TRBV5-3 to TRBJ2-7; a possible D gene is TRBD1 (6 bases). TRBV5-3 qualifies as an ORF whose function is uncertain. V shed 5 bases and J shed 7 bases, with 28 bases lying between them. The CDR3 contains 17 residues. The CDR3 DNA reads TGTGCCAGAAGATGGAAGGGTTTCGGACAGAAGGTCGGGGAGCAGTACTTC. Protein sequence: CARRWKGFGQKVGEQYF.

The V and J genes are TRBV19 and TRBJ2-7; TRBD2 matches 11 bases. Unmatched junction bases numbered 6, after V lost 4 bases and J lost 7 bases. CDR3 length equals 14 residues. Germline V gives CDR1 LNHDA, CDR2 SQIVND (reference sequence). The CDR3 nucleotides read TGTGCCAGTAGTACCCTAGCGGGAGGTTGGGAGCAGTACTTC. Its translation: CASSTLAGGWEQYF.

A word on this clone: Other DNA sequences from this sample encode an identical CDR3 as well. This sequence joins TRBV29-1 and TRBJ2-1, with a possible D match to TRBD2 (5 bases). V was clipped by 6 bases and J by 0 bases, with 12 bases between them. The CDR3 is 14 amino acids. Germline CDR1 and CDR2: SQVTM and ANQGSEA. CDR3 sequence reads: CSVPSGSSYNEQFF. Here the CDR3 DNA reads TGCAGCGTCCCGTCGGGGAGCTCCTACAATGAGCAGTTCTTC.

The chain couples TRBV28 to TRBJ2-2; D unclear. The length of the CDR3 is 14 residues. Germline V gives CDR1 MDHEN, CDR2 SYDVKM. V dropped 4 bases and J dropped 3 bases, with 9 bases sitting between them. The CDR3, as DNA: TGTGCCAGCAGTTATTCTTCGGACACCGGGGAGCTGTTTTTT. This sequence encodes CASSYSSDTGELFF.

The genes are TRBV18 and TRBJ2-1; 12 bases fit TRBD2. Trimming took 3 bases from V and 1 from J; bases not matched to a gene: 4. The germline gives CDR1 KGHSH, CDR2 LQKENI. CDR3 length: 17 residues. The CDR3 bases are TGTGCCAGCTCACCGCTACTAGCGGGAGGTTCCTACAATGAGCAGTTCTTC. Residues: CASSPLLAGGSYNEQFF.

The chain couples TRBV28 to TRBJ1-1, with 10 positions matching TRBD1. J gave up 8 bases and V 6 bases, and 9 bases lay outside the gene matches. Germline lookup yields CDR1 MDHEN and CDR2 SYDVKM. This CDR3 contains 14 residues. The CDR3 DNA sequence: TGTGCCAGCAGCCCCGGGACAGGGGAATGGGAAGCTTTCTTT. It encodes CASSPGTGEWEAFF.

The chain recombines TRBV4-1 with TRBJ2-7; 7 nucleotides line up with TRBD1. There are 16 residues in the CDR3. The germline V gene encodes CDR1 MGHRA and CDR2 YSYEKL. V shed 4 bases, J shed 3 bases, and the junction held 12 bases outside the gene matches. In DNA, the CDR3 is TGCGCCAGCAGCCGGAATTCGGGACAGACTCTCTACGAGCAGTACTTC. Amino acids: CASSRNSGQTLYEQYF.

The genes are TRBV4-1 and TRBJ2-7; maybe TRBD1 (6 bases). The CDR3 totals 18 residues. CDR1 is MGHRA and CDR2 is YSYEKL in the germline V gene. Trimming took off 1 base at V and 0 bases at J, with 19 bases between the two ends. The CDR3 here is CASSQASSGTSISYEQYF. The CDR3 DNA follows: TGCGCCAGCAGCCAAGCCTCTTCCGGGACATCTATCTCCTACGAGCAGTACTTC.

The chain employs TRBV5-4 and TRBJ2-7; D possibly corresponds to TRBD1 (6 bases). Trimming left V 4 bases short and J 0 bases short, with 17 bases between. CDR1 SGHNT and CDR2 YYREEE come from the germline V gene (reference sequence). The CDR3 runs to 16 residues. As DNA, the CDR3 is TGTGCCAGCAGCCCATCAACAGGGTCAAACTCCTACGAGCAGTACTTC. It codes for CASSPSTGSNSYEQYF.

CDR3 sequence reads: CASSLRLWTGGANTGELFF. CDR3 in DNA: TGCGCCAGCAGCTTGAGGTTGTGGACAGGGGGGGCAAACACCGGGGAGCTGTTTTTT. The chain couples TRBV5-1 to TRBJ2-2; 10 bases fit TRBD1. The CDR3 totals 19 residues. V lost 1 base to trimming and J lost 2 bases; unmatched junction nucleotides: 11. Germline V gives CDR1 SGHRS, CDR2 YFSETQ.

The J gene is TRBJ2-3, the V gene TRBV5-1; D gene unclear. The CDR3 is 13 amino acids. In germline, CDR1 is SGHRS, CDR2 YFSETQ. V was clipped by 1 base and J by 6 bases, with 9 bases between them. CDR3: CASSLPAVDTQYF. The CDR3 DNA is TGCGCCAGCAGCTTGCCTGCGGTGGATACGCAGTATTTT. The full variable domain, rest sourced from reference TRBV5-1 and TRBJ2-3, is KAGVTQTPRYLIKTRGQQVTLSCSPISGHRSVSWYQQTPGQGLQFLFEYFSETQRNKGNFPGRFSGRQFSNSRSEMNVSTLELGDSALYLCASSLPAVDTQYFGPGTRLTVL.

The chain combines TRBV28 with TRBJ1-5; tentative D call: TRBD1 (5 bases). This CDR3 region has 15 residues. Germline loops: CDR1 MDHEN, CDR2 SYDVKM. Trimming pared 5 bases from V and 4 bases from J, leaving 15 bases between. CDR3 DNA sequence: TGTGCCAGCAGTCCGACAGTTGTCTTGAATCAGCCCCAGCATTTT. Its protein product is CASSPTVVLNQPQHF.

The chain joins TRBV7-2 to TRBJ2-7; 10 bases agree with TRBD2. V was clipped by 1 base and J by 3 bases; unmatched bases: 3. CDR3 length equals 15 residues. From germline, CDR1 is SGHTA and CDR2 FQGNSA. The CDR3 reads CASSLVLAGDYEQYF. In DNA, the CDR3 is TGTGCCAGCAGCTTAGTCCTAGCGGGAGACTACGAGCAGTACTTC. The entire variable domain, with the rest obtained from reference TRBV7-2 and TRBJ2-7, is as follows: GAGVSQSPSNKVTEKGKDVELRCDPISGHTALYWYRQSLGQGLEFLIYFQGNSAPDKSGLPSDRFSAERTGGSVSTLTIQRTQQEDSAVYLCASSLVLAGDYEQYFGPGTRLTVT.

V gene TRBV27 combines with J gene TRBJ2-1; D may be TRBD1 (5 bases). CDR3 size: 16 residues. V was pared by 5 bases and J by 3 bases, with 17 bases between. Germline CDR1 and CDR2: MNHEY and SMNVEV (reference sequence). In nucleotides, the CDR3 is TGTGCCAGCAGTGAATCGACAGCCCTACTCTACAATGAGCAGTTCTTC. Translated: CASSESTALLYNEQFF.

DNA of the CDR3: TGTGCCAGTCATAGCGGGAGGGCCGCCGTAAGGGAGCAGTACTTC. Translation gives CASHSGRAAVREQYF. J is TRBJ2-7 and V is TRBV6-1, with 11 positions matching TRBD2. CDR3 length equals 15 residues. The V segment lost 9 bases and the J segment 7 bases; nucleotides outside the gene matches: 14. Germline CDR1 is MNHNS and CDR2 is SASEGT.

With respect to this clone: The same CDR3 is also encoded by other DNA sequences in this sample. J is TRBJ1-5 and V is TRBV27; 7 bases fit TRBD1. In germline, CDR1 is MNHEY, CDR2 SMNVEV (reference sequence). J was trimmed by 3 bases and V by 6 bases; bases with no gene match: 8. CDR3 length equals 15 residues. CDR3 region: CASRERTGPNQPQHF. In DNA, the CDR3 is TGTGCCAGCAGGGAGAGGACAGGACCCAATCAGCCCCAGCATTTT.

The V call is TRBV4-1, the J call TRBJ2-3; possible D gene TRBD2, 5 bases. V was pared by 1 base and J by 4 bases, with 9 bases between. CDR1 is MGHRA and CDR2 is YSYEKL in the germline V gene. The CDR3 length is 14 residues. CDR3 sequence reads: CASSQVRRPDTQYF. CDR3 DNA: TGCGCCAGCAGCCAAGTTAGGAGGCCAGATACGCAGTATTTT.

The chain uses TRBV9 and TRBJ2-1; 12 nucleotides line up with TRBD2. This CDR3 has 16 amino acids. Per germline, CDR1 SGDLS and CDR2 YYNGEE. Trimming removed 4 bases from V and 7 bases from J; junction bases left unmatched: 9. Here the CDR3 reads CASSIGLAGTRNEQFF. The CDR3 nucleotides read TGTGCCAGCAGCATTGGACTAGCGGGAACTAGGAATGAGCAGTTCTTC.

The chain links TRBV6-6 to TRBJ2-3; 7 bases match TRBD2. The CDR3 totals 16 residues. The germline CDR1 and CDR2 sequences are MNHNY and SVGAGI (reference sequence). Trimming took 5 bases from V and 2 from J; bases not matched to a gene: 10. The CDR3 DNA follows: TGTGCCAGCAGTCCGTGGGGGAGGGCCAACACAGATACGCAGTATTTT. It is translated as CASSPWGRANTDTQYF.

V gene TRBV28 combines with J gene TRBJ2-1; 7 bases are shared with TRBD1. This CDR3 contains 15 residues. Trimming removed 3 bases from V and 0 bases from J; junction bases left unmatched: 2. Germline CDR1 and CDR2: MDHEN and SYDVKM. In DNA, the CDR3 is TGTGCCAGCAGTTTTTGGGACAGCTCCTACAATGAGCAGTTCTTC. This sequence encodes CASSFWDSSYNEQFF.

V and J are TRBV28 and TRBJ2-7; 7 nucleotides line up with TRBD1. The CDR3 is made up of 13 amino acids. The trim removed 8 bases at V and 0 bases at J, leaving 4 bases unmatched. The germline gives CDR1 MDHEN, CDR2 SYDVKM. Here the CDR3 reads CASGTALSYEQYF. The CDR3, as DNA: TGTGCCAGCGGGACAGCCCTCTCCTACGAGCAGTACTTC.

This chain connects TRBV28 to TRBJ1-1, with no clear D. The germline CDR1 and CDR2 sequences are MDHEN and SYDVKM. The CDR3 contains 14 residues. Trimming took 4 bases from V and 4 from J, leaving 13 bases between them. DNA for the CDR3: TGTGCCAGCAGTTCTCATCGGGGTCCCACTGAAGCTTTCTTT. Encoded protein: CASSSHRGPTEAFF.

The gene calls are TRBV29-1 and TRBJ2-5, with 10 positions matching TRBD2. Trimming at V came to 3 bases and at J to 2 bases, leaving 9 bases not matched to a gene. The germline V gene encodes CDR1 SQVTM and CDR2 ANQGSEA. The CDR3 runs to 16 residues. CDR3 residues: CSVDMSRTSGQETQYF. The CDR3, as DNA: TGCAGCGTTGATATGTCTCGGACTAGCGGTCAAGAGACCCAGTACTTC.

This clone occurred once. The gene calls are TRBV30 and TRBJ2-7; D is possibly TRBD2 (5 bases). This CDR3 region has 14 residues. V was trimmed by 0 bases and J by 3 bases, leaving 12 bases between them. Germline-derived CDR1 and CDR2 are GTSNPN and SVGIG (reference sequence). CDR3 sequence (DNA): TGTGCCTGGAGTGTACCGGGGTTAGTCTACGAGCAGTACTTC. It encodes CAWSVPGLVYEQYF.

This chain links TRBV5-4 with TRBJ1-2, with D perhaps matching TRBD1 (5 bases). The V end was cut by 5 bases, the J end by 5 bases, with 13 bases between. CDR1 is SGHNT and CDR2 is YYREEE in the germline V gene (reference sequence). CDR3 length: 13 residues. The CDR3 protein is CASSLWAGYGYTF. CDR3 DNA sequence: TGTGCCAGCAGTTTGTGGGCAGGGTATGGCTACACCTTC.

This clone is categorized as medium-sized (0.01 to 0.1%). The CDR3 loop is CASSLGGADAFF. CDR3 DNA sequence: TGTGCCAGCAGTTTAGGTGGAGCAGACGCTTTCTTT. V and J are TRBV27 and TRBJ1-1, with unresolved D. The CDR3 is made up of 12 amino acids. V lost 2 bases to trimming and J lost 11 bases, with 12 bases between them. The germline gives CDR1 MNHEY, CDR2 SMNVEV (reference sequence).

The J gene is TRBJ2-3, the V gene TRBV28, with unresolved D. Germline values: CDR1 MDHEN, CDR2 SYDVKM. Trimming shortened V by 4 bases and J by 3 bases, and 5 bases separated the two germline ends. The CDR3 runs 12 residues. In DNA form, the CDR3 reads TGTGCCAGCAGTTCCCTGACAGATACGCAGTATTTT. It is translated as CASSSLTDTQYF.

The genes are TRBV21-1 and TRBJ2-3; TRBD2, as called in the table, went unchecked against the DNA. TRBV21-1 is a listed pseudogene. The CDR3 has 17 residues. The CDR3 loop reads CASSKAGSGRRVDTQYF. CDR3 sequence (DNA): TGTGCCAGCAGCAAAGCCGGTAGCGGGAGGAGGGTAGATACGCAGTATTTT.